The rows below give T cell receptor beta chains drawn from one sample of a study of human T cells and chemical hapten exposure. In TCRdb, the RACE reads were re-called with MiXCR into one record per CDR3 protein. The data hold 75,000 to 90,000 distinct CDR3 sequences, with 11% observed a single time. The sample here was whole blood, taken in connection with sensitization to the hapten diphenylcyclopropenone (DPC). The receptors derive from a woman between 50 and 59 years old with alopecia areata. Some clones in this sample may be carry-over from other donors' samples. Both conserved end residues are part of each CDR3. A D gene is named only where the DNA matches it firmly. Clone size is shown for a subset of rows, as once, few, many or a class of expanded clone.

>NA|TRBV21-1|TRBJ2-7|NA
CASSPRTSGTLEQYF
TGTGCCAGCAGCCCCCGGACTAGCGGAACCCTCGAGCAGTACTTC
>TRBD2|TRBV12-3/TRBV12-4|TRBJ2-1|many
CASRWGLASPYNEQFF
TGTGCCAGCAGGTGGGGACTAGCGAGTCCCTACAATGAGCAGTTCTTC
>TRBD1|TRBV7-9|TRBJ2-3|few
CASSLIQGASTDTQYF
TGTGCCAGCAGCTTAATACAGGGGGCGTCGACAGATACGCAGTATTTT
>NA|TRBV12-3/TRBV12-4|TRBJ1-5|many
CASLGLPALGNQPQHF
TGTGCCAGTCTAGGGCTCCCCGCTCTCGGCAATCAGCCCCAGCATTTT
>NA|TRBV7-6|TRBJ1-2|many
CASRPGGANYGYTF
TGTGCCAGCAGACCCGGAGGGGCTAACTATGGCTACACCTTC
>NA|TRBV5-1|TRBJ2-3|many
CASSTRRSTDTQYF
TGCGCCAGCAGCACCCGTCGGAGCACAGATACGCAGTATTTT
>TRBD1|TRBV2|TRBJ2-7|NA
CASSTGGYEQYF
TGTGCCAGCAGTACAGGGGGCTACGAGCAGTACTTC
>NA|TRBV11-2|TRBJ2-7|few
CASSPRGQGSYEQYF
TGTGCCAGCAGCCCCCGCGGGCAGGGTTCCTACGAGCAGTACTTC
>NA|TRBV20-1|TRBJ1-2|many
CSANLLSYGYTF
TGCAGTGCTAATCTCCTTAGCTATGGCTACACCTTC
>NA|TRBV28|TRBJ1-1|few
CASMSPGSAEAFF
TGTGCCAGCATGTCCCCAGGTTCCGCTGAAGCTTTCTTT
>NA|TRBV12-3/TRBV12-4|TRBJ2-6|once
CASSTDVGANVLTF
TGTGCCAGCAGTACCGATGTGGGGGCCAACGTCCTGACTTTC
>NA|TRBV12-3/TRBV12-4|TRBJ2-7|few
CASSLSDRTYEQYF
TGTGCCAGCAGTCTTTCGGACAGAACCTACGAGCAGTACTTC
>TRBD2|TRBV4-1|TRBJ2-5|many
CASSQRTAAGGRQETQYF
TGCGCCAGCAGCCAACGGACAGCAGCGGGAGGACGTCAAGAGACCCAGTACTTC
>NA|TRBV7-3|TRBJ1-1|few
CASSLIGRADEAFF
TGTGCCAGCAGCTTAATCGGCAGGGCGGATGAAGCTTTCTTT
>NA|TRBV3-1|TRBJ1-6|NA
CASSQGQGNNSPLHF
TGTGCCAGCAGCCAAGGGCAGGGAAACAATTCACCCCTCCACTTT
>NA|TRBV7-3|TRBJ2-1|many
CASGALVSYNEQFF
TGTGCCAGCGGCGCCCTGGTCTCCTACAATGAGCAGTTCTTC
>NA|TRBV7-3|TRBJ2-5|few
CASSLGLSETQYF
TGTGCCAGCAGCTTGGGCCTATCGGAGACCCAGTACTTC
>TRBD1|TRBV20-1|TRBJ2-3|NA
CGARDRAGGTDTQYF
TGCGGTGCTAGAGATCGGGCAGGGGGTACAGATACGCAGTATTTT
>NA|TRBV6-5|TRBJ2-1|many
CASSRGGTPYNEQFF
TGTGCCAGCAGTCGGGGCGGAACTCCGTACAATGAGCAGTTCTTC
>NA|TRBV6-2/TRBV6-3|TRBJ2-4|many
CASSPSGAKNIQYF
TGTGCCAGCAGTCCCTCGGGGGCCAAAAACATTCAGTACTTC
>TRBD2|TRBV20-1|TRBJ2-1|NA
CSARAARGLAGGGSYNEQFF
TGCAGTGCTAGAGCCGCCAGGGGACTAGCGGGAGGGGGTTCCTACAATGAGCAGTTCTTC
>NA|TRBV6-5|TRBJ1-2|few
CASSSDGFAGYTF
TGTGCCAGCAGTTCCGACGGGTTCGCTGGCTACACCTTC
>NA|TRBV4-3|TRBJ2-7|many
CASSPVGGALREQYF
TGCGCCAGCAGTCCCGTTGGAGGGGCCCTGAGGGAGCAGTACTTC
>TRBD1|TRBV5-1|TRBJ2-7|many
CASSLWASGQGRTYEQYF
TGCGCCAGCAGCTTGTGGGCATCGGGACAGGGAAGGACCTACGAGCAGTACTTC
>NA|TRBV10-1|TRBJ2-1|NA
CASNNFGAQEQFF
TGCGCCAGTAATAACTTCGGGGCACAGGAGCAGTTCTTC